This T cell receptor beta chain was captured in a study of cytomegalovirus exposure and HLA in healthy donors (dated by TCRdb to about 2017). About the investigation overall: An earlier analysis of a few hundred of the donors reported roughly 300 Gb of sequence data and 90 million to 120 million unique TCR beta sequences obtained from roughly 170 million T cells. An early release covering 550 to 650 HLA-typed donors comprised about 290 gigabases of sequencing data and 85 million or so unique TCR sequences. Among the roughly 390 genotyped donors, approximately 82% belonged to the genetic ancestry cluster associated with self-reported Caucasian donors. The study aimed to test whether signatures of past pathogen exposure could be identified by cataloging public T cell receptors. Using immunosequencing, the study profiled T cell repertoires from fewer than 850 subjects and related those repertoires to cytomegalovirus serostatus. A separate validation cohort of roughly 130 different subjects was used in addition to the roughly 620-subject first cohort. To predict cytomegalovirus infection status, the study brought together high-throughput TCR immunosequencing, statistical association of individual TCRs with disease status, and machine learning. A later analysis re-examined previously published TCR beta repertoires from just over 650 donors and added high-resolution HLA genotyping to investigate patterns of TCR occurrence. In the later analysis, no new phenotypic data were used to find candidate immune exposures; instead, reliance was placed on TCR beta sequences and their occurrence across donors. An earlier analysis of several hundred of the donors used high-throughput TCR beta sequencing to judge whether each TCR beta V gene segment behaved as functional or pseudogenic. Donor age, sex, ethnicity and CMV serostatus were compiled together with the repertoire data. A later genetic analysis used genome-wide SNP genotypes for about 65% of the roughly 670 donors, treating that subset as a discovery cohort. All discovery cohort repertoires had been generated on a single sequencing platform. Class I and class II HLA loci were covered by the typing at four-digit resolution. Typing coverage differed by locus: A, B, C, DRB1 and DQB1 were typed in roughly 629-630 donors, DQA1 in about 500, DPA1 in 600 to 610, and DPB1 in just under 480. Several DR-DQ haplotypes were handled as single units for association and clustering because linkage in the cohort was strong. Across 300 to 400 genotyped donors of the cohort, an average of about 220,000 unique TCR beta nucleotide sequences per donor were sequenced, and 15% to 20% of those sequences were non-productive.

The method behind the library was the immunoSEQ multiplex PCR assay. For the multiplex PCR, a mixture combining 60 forward primers for TCR Vbeta segments and 13 reverse primers for TCR Jbeta segments was used. Amplification of the CDR3 region of rearranged TCR beta genes was performed with a multiplex PCR assay on genomic DNA. The amplified TCR beta libraries were sequenced on the Illumina HiSeq System as 87-base-pair reads. The study's own analysis went as follows. In a later analysis, about 80 million unique TCR beta chains were counted across the 500 to 700 repertoires, and approximately 9.9 million of these chains were shared by at least two donors. Raw reads were error-corrected and collapsed into unique sequences by a nearest-neighbor algorithm in which closely related sequences were merged to remove PCR and sequencing errors. Alignment of CDR3 sequences to IMGT reference sequences was used to assign V, D and J gene segments. For a sequence to be retained, at least a six-nucleotide match to both a V gene segment and a J gene segment was required. A rearrangement was called productive if the CDR3 had no stop codons and remained in frame with V and J, and every other rearrangement was called non-productive. Following IMGT convention, CDR3 was defined as the stretch from the second conserved V-encoded cysteine up to the conserved J-encoded phenylalanine. Sequences without an unambiguous match to a single V gene segment were excluded from the earlier analysis of 500 to 700 of the donors. An earlier analysis of 500 to 700 of the donors classified V segments as functional when productive rearrangements were above 56.7% and as segregating when the standard deviation between donors was above 5%. To diagnose cytomegalovirus status from the catalog of TCR beta chain sequences, a statistical classification framework was built. In a later analysis, TCR nucleotide sequences were compared against IMGT/GENE-DB human TR gene sequences so that V and J genes could be assigned. In a later analysis, CDR3 sequences and most-parsimonious VDJ recombination scenarios were assigned using the TCRdist pipeline. In a later analysis, each TCR beta chain was defined by its CDR3 amino acid sequence together with its V-gene family, and reads lacking a unique V-gene family were excluded. A later analysis removed over 500 highly shared, low-generation-probability nucleotide sequences to deal with suspected cross-contamination and a sequencing artifact. In a later analysis, a clonal expansion index was calculated for each public chain from normalized within-repertoire ranks of inferred template counts. In a later analysis, generation probabilities were computed using a VDJ recombination model fitted to out-of-frame rearrangements, and the results were checked against IGoR. In a later analysis, hypergeometric tests were used to score TCR-TCR, TCR-HLA and TCR-CMV co-occurrence, with a repertoire-size bias correction applied to TCR pairs. False discovery rates were estimated in a later analysis by permuting HLA or CMV assignments 20 times. A later analysis grouped co-occurring TCRs with DBSCAN, adding TCRdist sequence similarity when clustering within HLA-allele-positive subsets. Repertoires with fewer than 30,000 or more than 120,000 public chains, plus five repertoires with anomalous nucleotide sharing, were excluded from co-occurrence clustering. Here the immuneACCESS table is served through TCRdb, limited to in-frame sequences with V and J called. Missing clones are a known gap in these copies; in checked studies unresolved V genes cover under half, and the rest lacks a known reason. From that table come the V and J calls and clone size; the DNA was used to work out D and trimming. The sample table records roughly 180,000 clones; over 70% of these occur just once. About 3% of the sample is taken by the ten largest.

The cohort was made up of roughly 670 healthy bone marrow donors. At the time of sampling, all cohort members were nominally healthy, though unrecorded immune exposures were likely present. The donor was CMV seronegative and was included in the group of around 320 seronegative cohort members. Every donor gave a peripheral blood sample, and the peripheral blood mononuclear cells from that sample were used for TCR beta sequencing. The Qiagen DNeasy Blood Extraction Kit was used to extract genomic DNA from the blood cell samples. General study outcomes and caveats: Sequencing depth was assumed to be roughly uniform across donors in the presence/absence analyses, though that assumption may not hold. In a later analysis, several top co-occurrence clusters were reported to appear linked to parvovirus B19, influenza, CMV and Epstein-Barr virus. Correlated functional status among segregating V segments might reflect linkage disequilibrium, but an unknown experimental factor could not be ruled out. Because counts were too low, 15 or so rarely observed V segments, including chromosome 9 orphons, were excluded from the earlier analysis of several hundred of the donors. Because HLA typing was unavailable for some donors at each locus, only the typed subset was used in association tests. In vitro tests confirmed that three of the cytomegalovirus-associated TCR beta chains recognize cytomegalovirus antigens. While some public TCRs were present in many individuals, most TCR sequences turned up only very rarely across donors. CMV serostatus was the only immune exposure information available for the cohort. In a later analysis, most CMV-associated TCR beta chains were found to appear HLA-restricted, with HLA associations seemingly driven largely by CMV exposure. In a later genetic analysis, a missense DCLRE1C variant was associated with V-gene and J-gene trimming of TCR beta chains, and the association was replicated in an independent cohort. Strong co-occurrence of HLA alleles, especially DR and DQ, made assigning TCR associations to individual alleles difficult. According to a later analysis, TCR association rates differed among HLA loci, with DRB1 alleles showing the most associated TCRs and HLA-C alleles showing the fewest. The sequencing pipeline was judged likely to have produced a cluster of highly shared sequence variants as a technical artifact. Broadly in line with IMGT annotations, most TCR beta V segments showed up in productive rearrangements about 90% or about 30% of the time in an earlier analysis of 587 of the donors. The cohort was sequenced for TCR beta chains only, and without alpha or paired-chain data the features that could be detected were limited. Some IMGT-functional V segments, including TRBV6-2 and TRBV6-3, could not be distinguished by the 87-base-pair reads and were therefore excluded. A further reported finding was that TCR beta sequences accurately predicted the HLA-A and HLA-B alleles for most subjects in the first cohort. It was suggested by the authors that the approach could potentially be generalized to other disease states and immunological phenotypes. A later analysis associated approximately 17,000 TCR beta sequences with specific HLA alleles at a false discovery rate of 0.05. In both the original and validation cohorts, the classifier was reported to diagnose cytomegalovirus status with high specificity and sensitivity. The study gave a list of some 150 TCR beta chains associated with cytomegalovirus. A later analysis found that HLA-associated TCR beta chains were more clonally expanded and had lower generation probabilities than equally common non-associated chains. According to a later genetic analysis, donors in an Asian-associated ancestry cluster had fewer N-insertions in productive TCRs than the approximately 670-donor mean.

Remarks on this clone: Its specific antigen is unknown. Nothing much larger sits one base from this clone, and base qualities are not available.

Counted from cysteine to phenylalanine, this CDR3 has 18 amino acids. Only the CDR3 portion is preserved as DNA: 54 bases, with reading frame beginning at the first base. Relative to germline, V is missing 6 bases and J is missing 1 base, with 13 bases of the junction outside any gene match. Sequenced input: PBMCs. The sequence was obtained from a male donor in good health and CMV-seronegative. This chain is built from TRBV6-7 and TRBJ1-4; 8 central nucleotides agree with TRBD1. TRBV6-7 is sorted into the ORF group, with uncertain function. The bases are TGTGCCAGCAGCCGACAGGGGTTCAGAGTAGTAACTAATGAAAAACTGTTTTTT. Protein translation: CASSRQGFRVVTNEKLFF.